The 31 T cell receptor beta chains below all came from one sample that was sequenced in a study of Ad26.COV2.S vaccination and SARS-CoV-2 variants. The assay was immunoSEQ multiplex PCR, and TCRdb's table has in-frame clones only and misses some. The sample holds around 350,000 clones, 90% to 95% seen once. Sample: peripheral blood, taken after recovery from COVID-19. These TCRs come from a human donor who had recovered from COVID-19.

J is TRBJ1-2 and V is TRBV6-5, with TRBD1 matching 7 bases. The CDR3 runs 15 residues. The V gene end was trimmed by 1 base and the J gene end by 2 bases; junction bases not matched to a gene: 4. Germline V gene data show CDR1 as MNHEY and CDR2 as SVGAGI. The CDR3 spells CASSYFSDRNYGYTF. As DNA, the CDR3 is TGTGCCAGCAGTTACTTTTCGGACAGGAACTATGGCTACACCTTC.

The CDR3 spells CASSVVGENSPLHF. The CDR3 DNA sequence: TGTGCCAGCAGCGTAGTTGGGGAAAATTCACCCCTCCACTTT. The V and J genes are TRBV9 and TRBJ1-6, with D uncertain. The V gene's germline CDR1 is SGDLS and CDR2 YYNGEE. V was cut by 0 bases and J by 7 bases, with 8 bases left in between. This CDR3 is 14 amino acids long.

This clone was found once. The V and J genes are TRBV25-1 and TRBJ2-7; TRBD2 might be the D (6 bases). With 2 bases removed from V and 3 bases from J, the gap between germline ends came to 14 bases. CDR3 size: 15 residues. Germline V gene lookup returns CDR1 MGHDK and CDR2 SYGVNS. The DNA for the CDR3 is TGTGCCAGCAGTGAAAGGAGGGGAAAACGCTACGAGCAGTACTTC. Its protein is CASSERRGKRYEQYF.

Here the CDR3 reads CSVGEFKAEQYF. Here the CDR3 DNA reads TGCAGCGTTGGGGAATTCAAGGCCGAGCAGTACTTC. The chain links TRBV29-1 to TRBJ2-7; unclear D gene. Germline V gene sequence: CDR1 SQVTM, CDR2 ANQGSEA. The CDR3 contains 12 residues. Trimming removed 4 bases from V and 6 bases from J, with 13 bases in between.

This clone was recorded only once. V usage is TRBV19 and J usage is TRBJ1-6; 9 nucleotides agree with TRBD1. Trimming removed 7 bases from V and 0 bases from J; junction bases left unmatched: 10. This CDR3 has 18 amino acids. Germline lookup yields CDR1 LNHDA and CDR2 SQIVND (reference sequence). CDR3 sequence (DNA): TGTGCCAGTACCTTTACAGGGGGCCCTAGCTCCTATAATTCACCCCTCCACTTT. As protein: CASTFTGGPSSYNSPLHF.

The chain links TRBV29-1 to TRBJ2-7, with a possible D match to TRBD1 (6 bases). V dropped 4 bases and J dropped 6 bases, with 19 bases sitting between them. Per the germline V gene, CDR1 is SQVTM and CDR2 is ANQGSEA. The CDR3 is 14 amino acids. CDR3 in amino acids: CSVVPGRGVLEQYF. CDR3 in DNA: TGCAGCGTTGTCCCCGGCAGGGGAGTTCTCGAGCAGTACTTC.

The gene calls are TRBV4-1 and TRBJ1-1; perhaps TRBD1 as D (6 bases). Trimming cost V 4 bases and J 6 bases, with 15 bases left between them. The CDR3 covers 14 residues. From germline, CDR1 is MGHRA and CDR2 YSYEKL. CDR3: CASSRHAGDSEAFF. The CDR3, as DNA: TGCGCCAGCAGCCGGCATGCAGGGGATTCTGAAGCTTTCTTT.

This chain links TRBV6-5 with TRBJ2-2; TRBD1 or TRBD2 may be the D gene (5 bases each). CDR1 MNHEY and CDR2 SVGAGI come from the germline V gene. Trimming shortened V by 7 bases and J by 8 bases, and 11 bases separated the two germline ends. There are 12 residues in the CDR3. As DNA, the CDR3 is TGTGCCAGCACGGGGCTGACAGGGGAGCTGTTTTTT. Translating gives CASTGLTGELFF.

This clone was seen more than once but under ten times. The chain employs TRBV9 and TRBJ1-2; no reliable D call. The V gene's germline CDR1 is SGDLS and CDR2 YYNGEE. V was trimmed by 4 bases and J by 7 bases, leaving 17 bases between them. The CDR3 runs to 14 residues. The chain's CDR3 is CASSLTQTPFGYTF. For the CDR3, the DNA is TGTGCCAGCAGCCTAACCCAGACCCCTTTTGGCTACACCTTC.

The rearrangement links TRBV11-3 to TRBJ1-2, with 9 bases fitting TRBD1. The CDR3 sequence is 20 residues long. V shed 0 bases and J 0 bases; nucleotides not matched to a gene: 14. Germline values: CDR1 SGHNT, CDR2 YENEEA. CDR3 sequence (DNA): TGTGCCAGCAGCTTAGAACTTTCCGGGACAGGGATGAACCCTAACTATGGCTACACCTTC. This sequence encodes CASSLELSGTGMNPNYGYTF.

The chain carries TRBV2 and TRBJ2-2; D assignment may be TRBD1 or TRBD2 (5 bases each). This CDR3 has 14 amino acids. Germline V gives CDR1 SNHLY, CDR2 FYNNEI. V was clipped by 2 bases and J by 6 bases, with 10 bases between them. The CDR3 DNA follows: TGTGCCAGCAGTGAAAGGGGACGGCCCGGGGAGCTGTTTTTT. Its translation: CASSERGRPGELFF.

This rearrangement joins TRBV9 to TRBJ2-7; TRBD2 aligns across 11 bases. Germline-derived CDR1 and CDR2 are SGDLS and YYNGEE. The trim removed 7 bases at V and 2 bases at J, leaving 8 bases unmatched. The CDR3 length is 15 residues. The CDR3 reads CASPGGTSGPYEQYF. Here the CDR3 DNA reads TGTGCCAGCCCCGGGGGGACTAGCGGACCCTACGAGCAGTACTTC.

The rearrangement joins TRBV11-2 to TRBJ1-5; D remains ambiguous. In germline, CDR1 is SGHAT, CDR2 FQNNGV. The V gene lost 5 bases and the J gene lost 5 bases, with 10 bases spanning the gap. CDR3 size: 13 residues. The CDR3 reads CASSPRFDQPQHF. CDR3 sequence (DNA): TGTGCCAGCAGCCCCCGTTTCGATCAGCCCCAGCATTTT.

V usage is TRBV7-2 and J usage is TRBJ2-1, with a weak D call TRBD2 (6 bases). This CDR3 is 17 amino acids long. Trimming took off 6 bases at V and 0 bases at J, with 18 bases between the two ends. Germline-derived CDR1 and CDR2 are SGHTA and FQGNSA. The CDR3 DNA reads as TGTGCCAGCAGAAAAAGTGGAGGGCTTTTCTCCTACAATGAGCAGTTCTTC. The encoded protein is CASRKSGGLFSYNEQFF.

The rearrangement joins TRBV2 to TRBJ1-4; 8 bases match TRBD1. J lost 6 bases, V lost 6 bases, and 6 bases had no gene match. CDR1 SNHLY and CDR2 FYNNEI come from the germline V gene. There are 14 residues in the CDR3. As DNA, the CDR3 is TGTGCCAGCAGAGCAGGGGGCGCATATGAAAAACTGTTTTTT. The encoded protein is CASRAGGAYEKLFF.

A few counts support this clone. The chain has TRBV6-1 and TRBJ1-2, with 9 nucleotides matching TRBD1. This CDR3 is 16 amino acids long. V lost 0 bases to trimming and J lost 6 bases; unmatched junction nucleotides: 8. Germline V gene sequence: CDR1 MNHNS, CDR2 SASEGT. The CDR3 bases are TGTGCCAGCAGTGAAGCCTTGACAGGGGGAAGAAATGGCTACACCTTC. Its protein product is CASSEALTGGRNGYTF.

This chain joins TRBV6-6 and TRBJ2-1; 7 positions agree with TRBD1. Per the germline V gene, CDR1 is MNHNY and CDR2 is SVGAGI (reference sequence). The CDR3 covers 14 residues. J was trimmed by 4 bases and V by 2 bases; bases with no gene match: 2. DNA for the CDR3: TGTGCCAGCAGTTACGACAGGGATTACAATGAGCAGTTCTTC. This gives the protein CASSYDRDYNEQFF.

This clone was seen only a few times. The chain combines TRBV7-8 with TRBJ1-6, with 9 positions matching TRBD1. The CDR3 is 14 residues long. Germline V gene data show CDR1 as SGHVS and CDR2 as FQNEAQ. The V and J ends lost 4 bases and 10 bases, in that order; junction bases with no gene match: 5. CDR3 residues: CASSYTGGASPLHF. The CDR3 DNA follows: TGTGCCAGCAGCTATACAGGGGGCGCCTCACCCCTCCACTTT.

V gene TRBV12-3 or TRBV12-4 combines with J gene TRBJ2-2; D is unresolved. The CDR3 consists of 12 residues. V lost 1 base to trimming and J lost 5 bases, with 2 bases between them. This CDR3 reads CASSLETGELFF. CDR3 nucleotides: TGTGCCAGCAGTTTAGAGACCGGGGAGCTGTTTTTT.

The J gene is TRBJ2-7, the V gene TRBV3-1 (or the pseudogene TRBV3-2); D is possibly TRBD1 (6 bases). The germline CDR1 and CDR2 sequences are LGHDT and YNNKEL (reference sequence). V lost 4 bases and J lost 2, with 12 bases in between. This CDR3 contains 14 residues. The CDR3 nucleotides read TGTGCCAGCAGCCCCGACAGGATAGCCTACGAGCAGTACTTC. Translated: CASSPDRIAYEQYF.

The rearrangement joins TRBV9 to TRBJ1-2; the match to TRBD1 covers 7 bases. The length of the CDR3 is 14 residues. The J segment lost 3 bases and the V segment lost 0 bases, leaving 2 bases of the junction unmatched. CDR1 SGDLS and CDR2 YYNGEE come from the germline V gene. The chain's CDR3 is CASSVAGGYYGYTF. CDR3 DNA sequence: TGTGCCAGCAGCGTAGCAGGGGGTTACTATGGCTACACCTTC.

The V and J genes are TRBV10-3 and TRBJ2-1; 8 bases are shared with TRBD1. CDR1 and CDR2 (germline): ENHRY, SYGVKD. The junction had 14 bases not matched to a gene; V was cut back by 1 base and J by 6 bases. The CDR3 has 18 residues. In DNA form, the CDR3 reads TGTGCCATCAGTGAGTATTCTAACCCGGACAGGGCGGGCAATGAGCAGTTCTTC. This sequence encodes CAISEYSNPDRAGNEQFF.

This clone appeared a single time. The rearrangement uses TRBV19 and TRBJ2-2, with D maybe TRBD1 (5 bases). Germline V gene lookup returns CDR1 LNHDA and CDR2 SQIVND (reference sequence). CDR3 length: 13 amino acids. Trimming removed 10 bases at V and 1 base at J, with 10 bases between. Here the CDR3 DNA reads TGTGCCACCCTCAGGGAGAACACCGGGGAGCTGTTTTTT. This encodes CATLRENTGELFF.

The V call is TRBV9, the J call TRBJ2-5; D is ambiguous. Germline lookup yields CDR1 SGDLS and CDR2 YYNGEE. The CDR3 has 15 residues. Between the trimmed V and J ends, which lost 4 bases and 2 bases, there was a span of 15 bases. Here the CDR3 reads CASSLVGVGQETQYF. The CDR3 DNA follows: TGTGCCAGCAGCCTGGTTGGGGTCGGACAAGAGACCCAGTACTTC.

The chain recombines TRBV25-1 with TRBJ2-3, with 7 bases aligning to TRBD2. The germline CDR1 and CDR2 sequences are MGHDK and SYGVNS. The CDR3 runs 12 residues. Losses at the gene ends were 6 bases for V and 4 bases for J; bases not matched to a gene: 1. CDR3 loop: CASRGGSDTQYF. In DNA form, the CDR3 reads TGTGCCAGCAGGGGGGGGTCAGATACGCAGTATTTT. The full variable domain, its missing parts supplied by reference TRBV25-1 and TRBJ2-3, is EADIYQTPRYLVIGTGKKITLECSQTMGHDKMYWYQQDPGMELHLIHYSYGVNSTEKGDLSSESTVSRIRTEHFPLTLESARPSHTSQYLCASRGGSDTQYFGPGTRLTVL.

V is TRBV7-9 and J is TRBJ1-3; tentative D call: TRBD1 (6 bases). Trimming shortened V by 10 bases and J by 4 bases, and 11 bases separated the two germline ends. Germline CDR1 is SEHNR and CDR2 is FQNEAQ (reference sequence). This CDR3 is 12 amino acids long. The CDR3 DNA follows: TGTGCCACCCCAGGGGTGGGAAACACCATATATTTT. Its translation: CATPGVGNTIYF.

The J gene is TRBJ1-1, the V gene TRBV7-9; D is perhaps TRBD1 (5 bases). Trimming left V 10 bases short and J 6 bases short, with 24 bases between. The CDR3 covers 15 residues. Germline-derived CDR1 and CDR2 are SEHNR and FQNEAQ (reference sequence). CDR3 DNA: TGTGCCATATGGCCGGGGGTGAATCCAGACCCTGAAGCTTTCTTT. Protein sequence: CAIWPGVNPDPEAFF.

For this clone: With a much larger clone just one base away, this may be a read error. The rearrangement links TRBV5-5 to TRBJ1-5, with D maybe TRBD1 (5 bases). This CDR3 contains 13 residues. V was pared by 3 bases and J by 1 base, with 5 bases between. Germline CDR1 is SGHKS and CDR2 is YYEKEE (reference sequence). CDR3 sequence: CASSWDSNQPQHF. The CDR3 DNA follows: TGTGCCAGCAGCTGGGACAGCAATCAGCCCCAGCATTTT.

This chain links TRBV2 with TRBJ2-2, with 11 bases matching TRBD1. Per the germline V gene, CDR1 is SNHLY and CDR2 is FYNNEI. V shed 3 bases, J shed 4 bases, and the junction held 4 bases outside the gene matches. CDR3 length equals 16 residues. This chain's CDR3 is CASSDTGTGGTGELFF. CDR3 bases: TGTGCCAGCAGTGATACTGGGACAGGGGGCACCGGGGAGCTGTTTTTT.

The chain joins TRBV14 to TRBJ1-4; 10 bases are a match to TRBD1. Germline CDR1 and CDR2: SGHDN and FVKESK. Trimming removed 1 base from V and 0 bases from J; junction bases left unmatched: 5. The CDR3 is 18 residues long. In DNA form, the CDR3 reads TGTGCCAGCAGCCAAGTGGCCGGGACAGGGGCAACTAATGAAAAACTGTTTTTT. It yields the protein CASSQVAGTGATNEKLFF.

DNA for the CDR3: TGTGCCAGCCCACAGCGGGCAGGGAGCACAGATACGCAGTATTTT. Its translation is CASPQRAGSTDTQYF. V usage is TRBV19 and J usage is TRBJ2-3, with D possibly TRBD2 on 6 matching bases. V shed 9 bases and J shed 0 bases, with 16 bases lying between them. The germline V gene encodes CDR1 LNHDA and CDR2 SQIVND (reference sequence). The CDR3 spans 15 residues.